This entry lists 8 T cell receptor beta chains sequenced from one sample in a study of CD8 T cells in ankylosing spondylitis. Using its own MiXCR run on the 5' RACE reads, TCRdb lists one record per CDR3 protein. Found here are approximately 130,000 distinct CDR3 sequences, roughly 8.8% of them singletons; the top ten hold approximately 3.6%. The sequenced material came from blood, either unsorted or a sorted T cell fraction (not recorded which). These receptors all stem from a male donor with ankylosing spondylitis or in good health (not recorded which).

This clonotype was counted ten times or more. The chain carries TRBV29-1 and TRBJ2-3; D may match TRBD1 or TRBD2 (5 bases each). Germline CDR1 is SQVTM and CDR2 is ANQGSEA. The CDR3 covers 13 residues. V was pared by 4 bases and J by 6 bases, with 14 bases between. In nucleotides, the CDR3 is TGCAGCGTTGCCGGGACGATCGGTGATACGCAGTATTTT. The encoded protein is CSVAGTIGDTQYF.

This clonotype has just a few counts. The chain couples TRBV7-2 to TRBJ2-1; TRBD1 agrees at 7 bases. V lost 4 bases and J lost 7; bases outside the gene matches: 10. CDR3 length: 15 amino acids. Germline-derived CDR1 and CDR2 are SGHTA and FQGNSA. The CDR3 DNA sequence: TGTGCCAGCAGCTCCAGACAGGGATGGGTGAATGAGCAGTTCTTC. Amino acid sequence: CASSSRQGWVNEQFF.

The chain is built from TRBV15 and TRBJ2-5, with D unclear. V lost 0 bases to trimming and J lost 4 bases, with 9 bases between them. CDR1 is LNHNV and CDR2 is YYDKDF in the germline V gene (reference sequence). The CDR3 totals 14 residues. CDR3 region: CATSRDLQLETQYF. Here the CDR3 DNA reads TGTGCCACCAGCAGAGATTTGCAGTTAGAGACCCAGTACTTC.

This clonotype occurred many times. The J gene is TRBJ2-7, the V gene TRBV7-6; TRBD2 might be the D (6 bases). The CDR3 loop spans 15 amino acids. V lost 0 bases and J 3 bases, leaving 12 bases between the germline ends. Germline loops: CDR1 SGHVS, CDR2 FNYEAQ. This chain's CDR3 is CASSLAGSSNYEQYF. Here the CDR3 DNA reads TGTGCCAGCAGCTTAGCCGGGAGCTCCAACTACGAGCAGTACTTC.

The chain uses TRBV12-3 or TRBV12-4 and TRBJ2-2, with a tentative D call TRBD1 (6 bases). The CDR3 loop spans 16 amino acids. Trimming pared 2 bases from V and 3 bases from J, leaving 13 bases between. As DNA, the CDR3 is TGTGCCAGCAGTTTAAGGCAGGGGCGCCACACCGGGGAGCTGTTTTTT. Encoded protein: CASSLRQGRHTGELFF.

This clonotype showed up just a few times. The CDR3 DNA reads TGCAGTGCTAAGAGGTCAGCTTACGAGCAGTACTTC. Residues: CSAKRSAYEQYF. This rearrangement joins TRBV20-1 to TRBJ2-7; no definite D call. CDR1 and CDR2 (germline): DFQATT, SNEGSKA (reference sequence). This CDR3 has 12 residues. V lost 4 bases, J lost 4 bases, and 11 bases lay in between.

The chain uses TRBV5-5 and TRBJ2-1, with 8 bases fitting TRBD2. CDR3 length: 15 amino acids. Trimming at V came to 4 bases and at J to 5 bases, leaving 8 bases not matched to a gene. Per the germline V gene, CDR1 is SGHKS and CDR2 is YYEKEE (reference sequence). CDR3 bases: TGTGCCAGCAGCCGCACTAGCGGCCTCAACAATGAGCAGTTCTTC. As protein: CASSRTSGLNNEQFF.

The CDR3 reads CSARDLRQGSYSNQPQHF. The CDR3 DNA reads as TGCAGTGCTAGAGACCTTAGACAAGGAAGCTATAGCAATCAGCCCCAGCATTTT. The chain employs TRBV20-1 and TRBJ1-5; D unresolved. V dropped 0 bases and J dropped 0 bases, with 18 bases sitting between them. Germline V gene lookup returns CDR1 DFQATT and CDR2 SNEGSKA (reference sequence). The CDR3 is made up of 18 amino acids.